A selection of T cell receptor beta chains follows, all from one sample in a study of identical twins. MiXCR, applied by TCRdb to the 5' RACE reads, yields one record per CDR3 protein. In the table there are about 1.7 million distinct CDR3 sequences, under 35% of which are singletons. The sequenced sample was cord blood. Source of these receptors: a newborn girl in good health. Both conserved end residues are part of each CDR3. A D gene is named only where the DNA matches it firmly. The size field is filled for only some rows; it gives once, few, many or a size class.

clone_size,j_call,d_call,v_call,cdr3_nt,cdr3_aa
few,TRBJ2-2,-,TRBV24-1,TGTGCCACCAGAAGCCGGTCCGGGGAGCTGTTTTTT,CATRSRSGELFF
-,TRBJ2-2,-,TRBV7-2,TGTGCCAGCAGTCCGTTTATGGGTAACACCGGGGAGCTGTTTTTT,CASSPFMGNTGELFF
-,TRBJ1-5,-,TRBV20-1,TGCAGTGCTAGAGATCCCCCGTTGAAGTATAGCAATCAGCCCCAGCATTTT,CSARDPPLKYSNQPQHF
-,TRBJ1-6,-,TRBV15,TGTGCCACCAGCAGGGACAGCTCCTATAATTCACCCCTCCACTTT,CATSRDSSYNSPLHF
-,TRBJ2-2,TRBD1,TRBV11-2,TGTGCCAGCAGCTCCTTCTTCGGGACAGGGAACACCGGGGAGCTGTTTTTT,CASSSFFGTGNTGELFF
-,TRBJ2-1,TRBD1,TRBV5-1,TGCGCCAGCAGCTCCGGGACAGGGCCCGACAATGAGCAGTTCTTC,CASSSGTGPDNEQFF
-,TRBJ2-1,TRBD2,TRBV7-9,TGTGCCAGCAGTTCAACTAGCGGGAGTTTGAATGAGCAGTTCTTC,CASSSTSGSLNEQFF
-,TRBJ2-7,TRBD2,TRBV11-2,TGTGCCAGCAGCTTAGACGTGACTAGCGGGTACGAGCAGTACTTC,CASSLDVTSGYEQYF
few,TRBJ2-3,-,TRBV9,TGTGCCAGCAGCCCCCAGCAGAATACGCAGTATTTT,CASSPQQNTQYF
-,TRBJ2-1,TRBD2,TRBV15,TGTGCCACCAGCACCCGACTAGCGGGTGTCGGCCTAAACAATGAGCAGTTCTTC,CATSTRLAGVGLNNEQFF
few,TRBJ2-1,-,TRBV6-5,TGTGCCAGCAGTTACGACAGACTAGGAAATGAGCAGTTCTTC,CASSYDRLGNEQFF
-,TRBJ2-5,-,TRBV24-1,TGTGCCACCAGTGATTTGAGGTCTGTGCAGTACTTC,CATSDLRSVQYF
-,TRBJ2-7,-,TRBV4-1,TGCGCCAGCAGCCAACCGACTAGGAGCTCCTACAATGAGCAGTACTTC,CASSQPTRSSYNEQYF
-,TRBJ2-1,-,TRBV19,TGTGCCAGTAGTATGCGGGCCCCCTACGAGCAGTTCTTC,CASSMRAPYEQFF
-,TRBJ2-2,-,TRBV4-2,TGTGCCAGCAGCCCTCACAAGATGGCCGGGGAGCTGTTTTTT,CASSPHKMAGELFF
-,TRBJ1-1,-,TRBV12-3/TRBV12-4,TGTGCCAGCAGGGGGTGGGTGAACACTGAAGCTTTCTTT,CASRGWVNTEAFF
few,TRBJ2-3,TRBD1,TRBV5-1,TGCGCCAGCAGCTTTCCTTTACAGGGGACAGATACGCAGTATTTT,CASSFPLQGTDTQYF
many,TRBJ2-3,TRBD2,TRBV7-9,TGTGCCAGCAGTTCGACTAGCGGGGGTACAGATACGCAGTATTTT,CASSSTSGGTDTQYF
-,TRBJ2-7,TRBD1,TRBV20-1,TGCAGTGCCACCGACAGGGGCTCCTACAATGAGCAGTACTTC,CSATDRGSYNEQYF
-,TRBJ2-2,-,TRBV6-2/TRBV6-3,TGTGCCAGCAGTTACCTCCGCACCGGGGAGCTGTTTTTT,CASSYLRTGELFF
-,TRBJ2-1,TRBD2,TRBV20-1,TGCAGTGCCCCCACTAGCGGGAGAGTTCTAGGTAGGCAGTTCTTC,CSAPTSGRVLGRQFF
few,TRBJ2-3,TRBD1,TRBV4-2,TGTGCCAGCAGCCAGGAGACAGGGGGCTTTAGCACAGATACGCAGTATTTT,CASSQETGGFSTDTQYF
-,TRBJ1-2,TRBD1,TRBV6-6,TGTGCCAGCGTGGGACAGACCTATGGCTACACCTTC,CASVGQTYGYTF
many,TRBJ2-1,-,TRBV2,TGTGCCAGCAGTGCCGTGAGTGAGCAGTTCTTC,CASSAVSEQFF
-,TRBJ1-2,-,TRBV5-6,TGTGCCAGCAGCTTGTTTCAGCGGGTTCCCTATGGCTACACCTTC,CASSLFQRVPYGYTF
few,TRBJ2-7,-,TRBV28,TGTGCCAGCACTCTAGCGCCCCGCTCCTACGAGCAGTACTTC,CASTLAPRSYEQYF
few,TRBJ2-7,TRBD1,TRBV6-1,TGTGCCAGCAGTGAAGTTTGGACAGGGAACTCCTACTACGAGCAGTACTTC,CASSEVWTGNSYYEQYF
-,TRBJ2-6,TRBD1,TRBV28,TGTGCCAGCAGTTTCTTGGGACAGAACTCTGGGGCCAACGTCCTGACTTTC,CASSFLGQNSGANVLTF
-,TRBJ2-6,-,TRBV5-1,TGCGCCAGCAGCCTCGGGACAACCTCTGGGGCCAACGTCCTGACTTTC,CASSLGTTSGANVLTF
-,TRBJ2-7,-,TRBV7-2,TGTGCCAGCAGCTTACACGGGACGGACGAGCAGTACTTC,CASSLHGTDEQYF
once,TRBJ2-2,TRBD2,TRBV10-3,TGTGCCATCAGCCCGGGACTAGTTATATATGAGCTGTTTTTT,CAISPGLVIYELFF
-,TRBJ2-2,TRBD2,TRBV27,TGTGCCAGCAGTGTCGGGACTAGCGGGAGGGCCAGCACCGGGGAGCTGTTTTTT,CASSVGTSGRASTGELFF
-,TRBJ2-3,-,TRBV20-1,TGCAGTGCTATTCCCGGAGCCACAGATACGCAGTATTTT,CSAIPGATDTQYF
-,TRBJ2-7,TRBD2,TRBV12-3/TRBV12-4,TGTGCCAGCAGCTATTTCGGACTAGCGGGGGGGCGTTACAATGAGCAGTACTTC,CASSYFGLAGGRYNEQYF
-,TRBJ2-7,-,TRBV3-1,TGTGCCAGCAGCCGGCGCCCCATCGGGAACGAGCAGTACTTC,CASSRRPIGNEQYF
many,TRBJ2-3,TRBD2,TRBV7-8,TGTGCCAGCAGCTTAGGAGGACTAGCGGGAGGTTTAGCAGATACGCAGTATTTT,CASSLGGLAGGLADTQYF
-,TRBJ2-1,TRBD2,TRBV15,TGTGCCACCAGCAGAACTCTAGCGGGGGGATACAATGAGCGGTTCTTC,CATSRTLAGGYNERFF
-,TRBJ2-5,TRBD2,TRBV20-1,TGCAGTGTCACGCCGGGACTAGACCAAGAGACCCAGTACTTC,CSVTPGLDQETQYF
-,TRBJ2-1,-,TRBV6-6,TGTGCCAGCAGCCCTTACGGGAACAGCAAACACAATGAGCAGTTCTTC,CASSPYGNSKHNEQFF
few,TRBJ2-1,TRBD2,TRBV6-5,TGTGCCAGCAGTTACTCGGCCTTTCTGGCGGGAGGGGTCCACAATGAGCAGTTCTTC,CASSYSAFLAGGVHNEQFF
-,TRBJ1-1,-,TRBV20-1,TGCAGTGCTAGAGTCCCCACAGGGACTGAAGCTTTCTTT,CSARVPTGTEAFF
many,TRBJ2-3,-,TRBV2,TGTGCCAGCCCTACTCTGACAGATACGCAGTATTTT,CASPTLTDTQYF
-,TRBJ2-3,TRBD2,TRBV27,TGTGTCAGCAGTTCCCGACTAGCGGGAGTCTCAGATACGCAGTATTTT,CVSSSRLAGVSDTQYF
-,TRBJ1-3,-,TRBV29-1,TGCAGCGTTGTGACAGCCGGGAGGAACACCATATATTTT,CSVVTAGRNTIYF
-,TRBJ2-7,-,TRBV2,TGTGCCAGCAGCACCGGGGACCACTACGAGCAGTACTTC,CASSTGDHYEQYF
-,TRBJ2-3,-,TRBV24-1,TGTGCCACCAGTGACAAAAGACCCGGGGGTACGCAGTATTTT,CATSDKRPGGTQYF
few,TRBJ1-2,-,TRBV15,TGTGCCACCAGCAGAGGGGCGGAGAGAAACTATGGCTACACCTTC,CATSRGAERNYGYTF
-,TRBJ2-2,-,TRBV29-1,TGCAGCGTCCAACCAGACACCACCGGGGAGCTGTTTTTT,CSVQPDTTGELFF
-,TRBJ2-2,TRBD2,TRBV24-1,TGTGCCACCAGTGATCCCGCTAGCGGGGCTAACACCGGGGAGCTGTTTTTT,CATSDPASGANTGELFF
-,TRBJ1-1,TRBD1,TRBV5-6,TGTGCCAGCAGGCTACGGTCGGGACAGGACACTGAAGCTTTCTTT,CASRLRSGQDTEAFF
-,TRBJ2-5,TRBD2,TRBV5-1,TGCGCCAGCAGTCTCCCCCGGGCTAGCGGGGGACAAGAGACCCAGTACTTC,CASSLPRASGGQETQYF
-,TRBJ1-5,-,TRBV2,TGTGCCAGCAGACCCGAGGTGGGTTATAGCAATCAGCCCCAGCATTTT,CASRPEVGYSNQPQHF
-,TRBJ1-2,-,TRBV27,TGTGCCAGCAGTTTATCGACTCCCGGGCTCTATGGCTACACCTTC,CASSLSTPGLYGYTF
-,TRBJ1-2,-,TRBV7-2,TGTGCCAGCAGCTTAGCGGGATTCAGGGGCTACACCTTC,CASSLAGFRGYTF
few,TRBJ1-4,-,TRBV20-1,TGCAGTGCCGAGACAGTGGGGAATGAAAAACTGTTTTTT,CSAETVGNEKLFF